The 7 T cell receptor beta chains reported below all come from one sample, sequenced in a study of T cell responses to AZD1222 COVID-19 vaccine. Using immunoSEQ multiplex PCR, the repertoire was profiled, and TCRdb retains in-frame clones only, with some absent. Of fewer than 50,000 clones listed, about four fifths are singletons. Sequenced material: peripheral blood, taken 28 days after the second dose of the MenACWY control vaccine. The source of these receptors is an adult who received the MenACWY meningococcal vaccine as a control.

The J gene is TRBJ2-7, the V gene TRBV9; unclear D gene. The CDR3 is 13 residues long. Trimming shortened V by 4 bases and J by 5 bases, and 13 bases separated the two germline ends. CDR1 SGDLS and CDR2 YYNGEE come from the germline V gene. The CDR3 DNA is TGTGCCAGCAGCCCCAACCCAGGTAACGAGCAGTACTTC. Translated, it gives CASSPNPGNEQYF.

The chain joins TRBV20-1 to TRBJ1-1; TRBD1 is a possible D gene (6 bases). This CDR3 is 14 amino acids long. Germline V gene lookup returns CDR1 DFQATT and CDR2 SNEGSKA (reference sequence). Trimming shortened V by 3 bases and J by 4 bases, and 15 bases separated the two germline ends. The CDR3 is CSASRAGVATEAFF. DNA of the CDR3: TGCAGTGCTAGTCGGGCAGGGGTTGCCACTGAAGCTTTCTTT.

The CDR3 region has the DNA TGCGCCAGCAGCCAACTTGGCTCTAATGAAAAACTGTTTTTT. It encodes CASSQLGSNEKLFF. The rearrangement joins TRBV4-1 to TRBJ1-4; D gene ambiguous. Trimming removed 2 bases from V and 3 bases from J, with 7 bases in between. Germline V CDR1 and CDR2: MGHRA, YSYEKL. The CDR3 is 14 residues long.

The J gene is TRBJ1-4, the V gene TRBV30, with D uncertain. Germline V gives CDR1 GTSNPN, CDR2 SVGIG (reference sequence). With 7 bases removed from V and 4 bases from J, the gap between germline ends came to 16 bases. CDR3 length: 14 residues. CDR3 nucleotide sequence: TGTGCCTTGGGTGAAAGGATGTTTAATGAAAAACTGTTTTTT. It codes for CALGERMFNEKLFF.

V usage is TRBV10-1 and J usage is TRBJ1-1; D is uncertain. This CDR3 spans 13 amino acids. Trimming removed 0 bases at V and 9 bases at J, with 11 bases between. In germline, CDR1 is WNHNN, CDR2 SYGVQD (reference sequence). CDR3 nucleotide sequence: TGCGCCAGCAGTGAGTCCTCTAGGAACAAAGCTTTCTTT. This sequence encodes CASSESSRNKAFF.

The V call is TRBV14, the J call TRBJ2-1; D unresolved. V dropped 1 base and J dropped 12 bases, with 10 bases sitting between them. The CDR3 contains 12 residues. Germline assignment: CDR1 SGHDN and CDR2 FVKESK. CDR3 protein: CASSQGHLWQFF. For the CDR3, the DNA is TGTGCCAGCAGCCAAGGACACCTATGGCAGTTCTTC.

This clone was found a few times. V and J are TRBV15 and TRBJ2-7; D gene unclear. Trimming stripped 1 base from V and 3 bases from J, with 16 bases between. This CDR3 has 16 amino acids. Germline lookup yields CDR1 LNHNV and CDR2 YYDKDF (reference sequence). The CDR3 DNA sequence: TGTGCCACCAGCAGAGTGGGCAGAACGTCCTTCTACGAGCAGTACTTC. Translation gives CATSRVGRTSFYEQYF.